This T cell receptor beta chain was identified in a study of blood T cells in healthy people across ages. Investigators took ten milliliters of peripheral blood from every donor. Primed by a sample-barcoded 5' primer and a J-beta primer mix, a second PCR proceeded for roughly 7 to 12 cycles. One entry per CDR3 protein results from TCRdb running MiXCR on the 5' RACE reads. The table includes some 1.5 million distinct CDR3 sequences, under 30% detected once. Trimming took off 1 base at V and 1 base at J, with 5 bases between the two ends. Germline loops: CDR1 MGHRA, CDR2 YSYEKL. This CDR3 contains 15 residues.

This TCR came from a young woman in good health. The genes are TRBV4-1 and TRBJ2-6; D not certain. The specimen sequenced was blood. For the CDR3, the DNA is TGCGCCAGCAGCCAAGTGGGGTCTGGGGCCAACGTCCTGACTTTC. The encoded protein is CASSQVGSGANVLTF.